This T cell receptor (beta chain) was sequenced in a study of vaccination effects on CD4 cells after COVID-19. Before any sequencing was done, the ViraFEST assay used viral peptide pools to expand antigen-specific CD4+ T cells. Culturing for around eleven days preceded CD4+ T cell isolation. BNT162b2 vaccine or mRNA-1273 vaccine was given to participants in two doses. Data came from immunoSEQ multiplex PCR; TCRdb stores just in-frame clones and leaves some out. The sample yields 60,000 to 90,000 clones, approximately 81% seen once. V dropped 2 bases and J dropped 9 bases, with 14 bases sitting between them. This CDR3 has 13 amino acids. Per the germline V gene, CDR1 is MNHEY and CDR2 is SVGAGI. Comment on this clone: Its antigen is not known.

The source was CD4+ T cells from PBMCs cultured with HCoV-229E spike peptides, collected after COVID-19 vaccination. This TCR was sampled from a human donor who received a COVID-19 vaccine. This rearrangement joins TRBV6-5 to TRBJ2-7, with TRBD1 as a possible D gene (6 bases). The CDR3 bases are TGTGCCAGCAGTTACCGAAACAGGGTTTGGCAGTACGTC. Residues: CASSYRNRVWQYV.